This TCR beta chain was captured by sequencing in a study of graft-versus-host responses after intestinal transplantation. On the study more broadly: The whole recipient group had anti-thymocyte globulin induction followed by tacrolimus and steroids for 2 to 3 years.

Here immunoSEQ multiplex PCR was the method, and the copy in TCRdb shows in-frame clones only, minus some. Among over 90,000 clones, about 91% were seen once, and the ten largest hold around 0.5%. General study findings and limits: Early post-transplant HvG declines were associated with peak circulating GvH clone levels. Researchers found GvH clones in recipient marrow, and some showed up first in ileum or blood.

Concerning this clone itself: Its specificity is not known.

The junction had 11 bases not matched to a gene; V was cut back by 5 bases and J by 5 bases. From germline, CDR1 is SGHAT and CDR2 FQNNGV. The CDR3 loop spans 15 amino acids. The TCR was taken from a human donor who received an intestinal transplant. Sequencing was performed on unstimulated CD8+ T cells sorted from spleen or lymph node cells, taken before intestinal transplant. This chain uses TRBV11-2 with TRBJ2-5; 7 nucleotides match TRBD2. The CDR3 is CASSLSLAGGETQYF. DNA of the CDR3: TGTGCCAGCAGCCTAAGCTTAGCGGGCGGGGAGACCCAGTACTTC.